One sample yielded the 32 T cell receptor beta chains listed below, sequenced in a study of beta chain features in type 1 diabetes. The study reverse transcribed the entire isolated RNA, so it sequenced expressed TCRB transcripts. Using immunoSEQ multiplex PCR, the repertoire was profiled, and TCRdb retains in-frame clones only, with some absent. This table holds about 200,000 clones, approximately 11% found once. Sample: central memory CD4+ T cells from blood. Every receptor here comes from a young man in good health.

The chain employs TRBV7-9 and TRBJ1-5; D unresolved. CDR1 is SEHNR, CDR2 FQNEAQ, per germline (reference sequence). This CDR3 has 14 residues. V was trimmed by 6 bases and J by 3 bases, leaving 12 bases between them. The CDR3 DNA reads TGTGCCAGCAGAGCCCGGGGTGACAATCAGCCCCAGCATTTT. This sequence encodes CASRARGDNQPQHF.

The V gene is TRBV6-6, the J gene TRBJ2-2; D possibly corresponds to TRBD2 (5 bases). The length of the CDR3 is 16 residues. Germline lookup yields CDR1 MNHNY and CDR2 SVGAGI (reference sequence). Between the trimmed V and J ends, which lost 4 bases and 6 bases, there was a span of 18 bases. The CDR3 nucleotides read TGTGCCAGCAGTTTCCCGGTCGCACTAGAACCCGGGGAGCTGTTTTTT. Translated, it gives CASSFPVALEPGELFF.

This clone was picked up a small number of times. The CDR3 DNA sequence: TGTGCCAGCAGCTCATGGCCTAGAAATGAGCAGTTCTTC. Its protein is CASSSWPRNEQFF. The rearrangement uses TRBV7-2 and TRBJ2-1; D not resolved. This CDR3 spans 13 amino acids. CDR1 and CDR2 (germline): SGHTA, FQGNSA. Deletions cut 4 bases from V and 7 bases from J, with 11 bases between.

For the CDR3, the DNA is TGTGCCAGCAGCTTTAGTAGCGGGAGGGACGGGGAGCAGTACTTC. Translating it yields CASSFSSGRDGEQYF. The chain is built from TRBV7-6 and TRBJ2-7; 11 bases are a match to TRBD2. Germline CDR1 and CDR2: SGHVS and FNYEAQ. The J segment lost 7 bases and the V segment lost 3 bases, leaving 8 bases of the junction unmatched. This CDR3 has 15 residues.

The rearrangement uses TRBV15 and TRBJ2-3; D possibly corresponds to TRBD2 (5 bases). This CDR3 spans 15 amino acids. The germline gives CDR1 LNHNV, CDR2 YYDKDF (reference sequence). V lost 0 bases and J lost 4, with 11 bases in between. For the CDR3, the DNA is TGTGCCACCAGCAGAGAATCGGCGGGCCCAGATACGCAGTATTTT. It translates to CATSRESAGPDTQYF. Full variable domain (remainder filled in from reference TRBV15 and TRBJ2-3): DAMVIQNPRYQVTQFGKPVTLSCSQTLNHNVMYWYQQKSSQAPKLLFHYYDKDFNNEADTPDNFQSRRPNTSFCFLDIRSPGLGDTAMYLCATSRESAGPDTQYFGPGTRLTVL.

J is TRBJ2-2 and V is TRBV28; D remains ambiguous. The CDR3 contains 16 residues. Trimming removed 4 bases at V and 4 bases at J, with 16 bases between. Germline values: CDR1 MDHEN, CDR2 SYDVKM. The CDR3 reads CASSSPPRRSTGELFF. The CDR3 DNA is TGTGCCAGCAGTTCCCCGCCGCGGCGGTCCACCGGGGAGCTGTTTTTT.

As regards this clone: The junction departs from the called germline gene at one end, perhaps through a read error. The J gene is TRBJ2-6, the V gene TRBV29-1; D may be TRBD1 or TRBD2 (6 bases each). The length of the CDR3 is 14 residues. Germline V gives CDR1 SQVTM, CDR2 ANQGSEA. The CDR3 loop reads CSVVGGSGANVPTF. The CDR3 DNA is TGCAGCGTAGTGGGGGGCTCGGGGGCCAACGTCCCGACTTTC. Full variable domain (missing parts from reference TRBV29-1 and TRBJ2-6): SAVISQKPSRDICQRGTSLTIQCQVDSQVTMMFWYRQQPGQSLTLIATANQGSEATYESGFVIDKFPISRPNLTFSTLTVSNMSPEDSSIYLCSVVGGSGANVPTFGAGSRLTVL.

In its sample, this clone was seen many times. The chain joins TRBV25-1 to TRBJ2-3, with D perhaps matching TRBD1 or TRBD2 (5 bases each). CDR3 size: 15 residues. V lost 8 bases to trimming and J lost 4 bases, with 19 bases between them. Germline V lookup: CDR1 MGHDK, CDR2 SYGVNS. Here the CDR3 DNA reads TGTGCCAGCTCCGTGGGGGATGGTGCCGCAGATACGCAGTATTTT. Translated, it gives CASSVGDGAADTQYF.

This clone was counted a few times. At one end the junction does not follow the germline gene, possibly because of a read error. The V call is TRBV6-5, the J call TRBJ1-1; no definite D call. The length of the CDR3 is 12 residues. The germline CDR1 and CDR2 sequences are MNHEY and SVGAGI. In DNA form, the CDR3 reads TGTGCCATCAGTGTTTCTGACACTGAAGCTTTCTTT. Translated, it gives CAISVSDTEAFF.

The chain's CDR3 is CASGRGGDTGELFF. For the CDR3, the DNA is TGTGCTAGTGGAAGAGGGGGTGACACCGGGGAGCTGTTTTTT. This rearrangement joins TRBV12-5 to TRBJ2-2; tentatively, D is TRBD1 (6 bases). This CDR3 has 14 amino acids. Germline V CDR1 and CDR2: LGHNT, FRNRAP. V lost 6 bases to trimming and J lost 3 bases, with 11 bases between them.

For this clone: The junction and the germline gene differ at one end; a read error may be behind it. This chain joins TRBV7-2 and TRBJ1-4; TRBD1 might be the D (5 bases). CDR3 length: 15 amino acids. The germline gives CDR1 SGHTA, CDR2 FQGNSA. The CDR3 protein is CASSLVGQGLGQLCF. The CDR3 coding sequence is TGTGCCAGCAGCTTAGTTGGCCAGGGATTGGGCCAACTATGCTTT.

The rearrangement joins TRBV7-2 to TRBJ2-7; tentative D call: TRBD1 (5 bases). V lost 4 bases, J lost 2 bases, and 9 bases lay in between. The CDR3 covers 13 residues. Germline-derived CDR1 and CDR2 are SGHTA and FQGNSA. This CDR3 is CASSSRQTYEQYF. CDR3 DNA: TGTGCCAGCAGCTCCAGACAGACCTACGAGCAGTACTTC.

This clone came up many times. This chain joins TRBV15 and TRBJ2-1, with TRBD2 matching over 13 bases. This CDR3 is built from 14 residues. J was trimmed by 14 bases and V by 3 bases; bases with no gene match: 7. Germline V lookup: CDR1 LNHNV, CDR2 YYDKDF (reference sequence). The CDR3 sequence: CATSRGLAGPVEFF. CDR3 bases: TGTGCCACCAGCAGGGGACTAGCGGGACCCGTGGAGTTCTTC.

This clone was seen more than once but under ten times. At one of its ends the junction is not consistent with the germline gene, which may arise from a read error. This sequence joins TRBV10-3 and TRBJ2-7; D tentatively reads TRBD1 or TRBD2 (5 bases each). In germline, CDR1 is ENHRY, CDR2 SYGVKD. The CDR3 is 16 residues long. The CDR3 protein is CASSERLGTGRDEQYF. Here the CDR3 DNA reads TGTGCCAGCAGTGAGCGACTCGGGACGGGCAGAGACGAGCAGTACTTC.

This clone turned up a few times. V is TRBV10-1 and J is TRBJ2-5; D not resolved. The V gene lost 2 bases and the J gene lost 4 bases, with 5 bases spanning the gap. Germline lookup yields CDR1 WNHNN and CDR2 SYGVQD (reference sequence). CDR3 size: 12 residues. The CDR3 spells CASSEMRETQYF. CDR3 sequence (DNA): TGCGCCAGCAGTGAGATGAGAGAGACCCAGTACTTC.

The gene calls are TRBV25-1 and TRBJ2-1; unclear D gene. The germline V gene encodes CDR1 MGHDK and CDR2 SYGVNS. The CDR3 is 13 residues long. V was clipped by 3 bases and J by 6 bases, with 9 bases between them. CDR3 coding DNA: TGTGCCAGCAGTGAGCACCAGATCAATGAGCAGTTCTTC. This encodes CASSEHQINEQFF.

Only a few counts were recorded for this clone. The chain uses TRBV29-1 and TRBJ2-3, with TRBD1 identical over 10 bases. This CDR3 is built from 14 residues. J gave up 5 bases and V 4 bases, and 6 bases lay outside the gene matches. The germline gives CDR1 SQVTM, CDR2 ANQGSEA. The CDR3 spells CSVGRQGAGDTQYF. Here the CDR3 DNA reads TGCAGCGTTGGCAGACAGGGGGCGGGAGATACGCAGTATTTT.

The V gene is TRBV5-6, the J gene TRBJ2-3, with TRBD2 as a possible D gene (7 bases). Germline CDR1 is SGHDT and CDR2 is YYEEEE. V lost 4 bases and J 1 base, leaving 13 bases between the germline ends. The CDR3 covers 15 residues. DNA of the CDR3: TGTGCCAGCAGCCGCTGGGGGGGCCGCACAGATACGCAGTATTTT. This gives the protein CASSRWGGRTDTQYF. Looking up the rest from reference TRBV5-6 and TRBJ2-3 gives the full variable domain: DAGVTQSPTHLIKTRGQQVTLRCSPKSGHDTVSWYQQALGQGPQFIFQYYEEEERQRGNFPDRFSGHQFPNYSSELNVNALLLGDSALYLCASSRWGGRTDTQYFGPGTRLTVL.

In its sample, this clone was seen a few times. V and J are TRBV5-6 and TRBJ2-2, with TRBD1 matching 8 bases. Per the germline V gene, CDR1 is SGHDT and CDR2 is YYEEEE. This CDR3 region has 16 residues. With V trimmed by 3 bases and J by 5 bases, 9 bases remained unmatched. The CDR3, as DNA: TGTGCCAGCAGCTACCTTGACAGGGGCTTGACCGGGGAGCTGTTTTTT. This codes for CASSYLDRGLTGELFF.

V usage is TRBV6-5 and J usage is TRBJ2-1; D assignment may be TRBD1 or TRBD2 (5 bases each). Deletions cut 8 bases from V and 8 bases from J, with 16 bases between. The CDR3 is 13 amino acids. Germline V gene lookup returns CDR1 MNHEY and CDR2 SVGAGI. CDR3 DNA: TGTGCCAGCGGGGACCAGAGGGTCTATGAGCAGTTCTTC. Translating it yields CASGDQRVYEQFF.

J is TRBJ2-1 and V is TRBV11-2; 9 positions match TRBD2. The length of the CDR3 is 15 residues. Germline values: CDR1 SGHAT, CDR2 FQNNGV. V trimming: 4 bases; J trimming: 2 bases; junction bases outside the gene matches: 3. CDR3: CASSSREGPYNEQFF. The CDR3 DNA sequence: TGTGCCAGCAGCTCGCGGGAGGGCCCCTACAATGAGCAGTTCTTC. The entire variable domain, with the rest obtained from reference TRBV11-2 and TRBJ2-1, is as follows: EAGVAQSPRYKIIEKRQSVAFWCNPISGHATLYWYQQILGQGPKLLIQFQNNGVVDDSQLPKDRFSAERLKGVDSTLKIQPAKLEDSAVYLCASSSREGPYNEQFFGPGTRLTVL.

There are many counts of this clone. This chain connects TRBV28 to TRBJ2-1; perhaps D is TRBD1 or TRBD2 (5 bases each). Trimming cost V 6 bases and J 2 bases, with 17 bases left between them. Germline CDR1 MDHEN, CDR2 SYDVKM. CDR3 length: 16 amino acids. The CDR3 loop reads CASRPNRDGPYNEQFF. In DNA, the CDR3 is TGTGCCAGCAGACCGAACCGGGACGGGCCCTACAATGAGCAGTTCTTC.

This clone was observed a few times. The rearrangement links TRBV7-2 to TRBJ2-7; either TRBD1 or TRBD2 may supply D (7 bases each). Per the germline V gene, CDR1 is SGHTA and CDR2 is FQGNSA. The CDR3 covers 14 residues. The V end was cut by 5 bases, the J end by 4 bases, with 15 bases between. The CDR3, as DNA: TGTGCCAGCAGCCCAGGGGGGGCCTGGTACGAGCAGTACTTC. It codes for CASSPGGAWYEQYF.

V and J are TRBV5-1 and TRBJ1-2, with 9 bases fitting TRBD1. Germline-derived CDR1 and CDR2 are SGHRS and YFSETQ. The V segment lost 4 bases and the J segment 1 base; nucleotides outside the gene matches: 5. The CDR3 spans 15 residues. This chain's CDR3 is CASSPGQGLNYGYTF. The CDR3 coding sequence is TGCGCCAGCAGCCCGGGACAGGGCCTTAACTATGGCTACACCTTC. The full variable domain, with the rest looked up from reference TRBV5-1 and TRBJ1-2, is KAGVTQTPRYLIKTRGQQVTLSCSPISGHRSVSWYQQTPGQGLQFLFEYFSETQRNKGNFPGRFSGRQFSNSRSEMNVSTLELGDSALYLCASSPGQGLNYGYTFGSGTRLTVV.

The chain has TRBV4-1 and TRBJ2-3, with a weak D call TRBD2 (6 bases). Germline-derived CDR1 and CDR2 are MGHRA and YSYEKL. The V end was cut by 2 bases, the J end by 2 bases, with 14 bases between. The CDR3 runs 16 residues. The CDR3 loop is CASSQRGGTITDTQYF. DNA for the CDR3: TGCGCCAGCAGCCAACGGGGCGGGACCATCACAGATACGCAGTATTTT.

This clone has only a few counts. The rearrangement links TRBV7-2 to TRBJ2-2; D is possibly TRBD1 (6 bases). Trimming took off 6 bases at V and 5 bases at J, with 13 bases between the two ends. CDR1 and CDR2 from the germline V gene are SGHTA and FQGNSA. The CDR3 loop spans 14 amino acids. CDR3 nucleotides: TGTGCCAGCAGTTACAGGGTAGATACCGGGGAGCTGTTTTTT. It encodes CASSYRVDTGELFF.

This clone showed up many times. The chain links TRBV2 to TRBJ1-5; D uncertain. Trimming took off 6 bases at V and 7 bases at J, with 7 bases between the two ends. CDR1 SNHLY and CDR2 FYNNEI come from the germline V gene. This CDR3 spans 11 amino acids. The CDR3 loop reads CASRLGQPQHF. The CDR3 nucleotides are TGTGCCAGCAGGCTCGGGCAGCCCCAGCATTTT. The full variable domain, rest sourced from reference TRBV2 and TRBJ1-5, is EPEVTQTPSHQVTQMGQEVILRCVPISNHLYFYWYRQILGQKVEFLVSFYNNEISEKSEIFDDQFSVERPDGSNFTLKIRSTKLEDSAMYFCASRLGQPQHFGDGTRLSIL.

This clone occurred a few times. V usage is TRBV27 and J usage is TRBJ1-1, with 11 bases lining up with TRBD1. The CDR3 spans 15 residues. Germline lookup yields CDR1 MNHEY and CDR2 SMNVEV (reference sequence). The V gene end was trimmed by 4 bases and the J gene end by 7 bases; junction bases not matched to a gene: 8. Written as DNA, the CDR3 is TGTGCCAGCAGTTCCTGGACAGGGGGCAACGGTGAAGCTTTCTTT. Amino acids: CASSSWTGGNGEAFF.

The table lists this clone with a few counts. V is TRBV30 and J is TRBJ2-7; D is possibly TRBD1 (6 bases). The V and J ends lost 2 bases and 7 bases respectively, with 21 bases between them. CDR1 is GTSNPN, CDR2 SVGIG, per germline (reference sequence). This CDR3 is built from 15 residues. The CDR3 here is CAWSFPTGRPWEQYF. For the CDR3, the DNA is TGTGCCTGGAGTTTCCCGACAGGACGGCCATGGGAGCAGTACTTC.

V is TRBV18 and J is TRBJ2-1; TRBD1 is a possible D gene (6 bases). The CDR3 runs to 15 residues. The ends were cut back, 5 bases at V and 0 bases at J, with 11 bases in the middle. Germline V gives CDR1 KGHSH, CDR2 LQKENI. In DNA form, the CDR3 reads TGTGCCAGCTCATCAAAACAGGGCTCCTACAATGAGCAGTTCTTC. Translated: CASSSKQGSYNEQFF. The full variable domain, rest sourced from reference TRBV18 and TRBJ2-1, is NAGVMQNPRHLVRRRGQEARLRCSPMKGHSHVYWYRQLPEEGLKFMVYLQKENIIDESGMPKERFSAEFPKEGPSILRIQQVVRGDSAAYFCASSSKQGSYNEQFFGPGTRLTVL.

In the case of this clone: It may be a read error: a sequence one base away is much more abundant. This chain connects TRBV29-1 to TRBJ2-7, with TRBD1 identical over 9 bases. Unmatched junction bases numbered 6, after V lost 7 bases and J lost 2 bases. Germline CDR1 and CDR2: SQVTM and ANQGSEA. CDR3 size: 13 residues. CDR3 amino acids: CSAGQGCAYEQYF. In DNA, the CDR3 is TGCAGCGCCGGACAGGGGTGCGCCTACGAGCAGTACTTC.

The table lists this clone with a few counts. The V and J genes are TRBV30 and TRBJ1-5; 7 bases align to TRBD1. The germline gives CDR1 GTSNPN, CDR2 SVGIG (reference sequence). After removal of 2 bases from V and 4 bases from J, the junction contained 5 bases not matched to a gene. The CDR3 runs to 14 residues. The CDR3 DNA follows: TGTGCCTGGAGTCAGGACAGGTCTAATCAGCCCCAGCATTTT. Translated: CAWSQDRSNQPQHF.